The text below deals with one TCR beta chain. The source of the sample is a study of T cell responses to AZD1222 COVID-19 vaccine. Clones were read by immunoSEQ multiplex PCR, and TCRdb kept only the in-frame ones, dropping some. The sample contains 90,000 to 120,000 clones, about nine tenths of which appear only once. The ends were cut back, 7 bases at V and 0 bases at J, with 12 bases in the middle. CDR3 length: 14 amino acids. Germline V lookup: CDR1 LNHDA, CDR2 SQIVND (reference sequence). This sequence originates from an adult in good health. The chain couples TRBV19 to TRBJ1-1; D gene unclear. Material: peripheral blood, obtained on day 0 of AZD1222 vaccination. The CDR3: CASKTRGMNTEAFF. The CDR3 nucleotides are TGTGCCAGTAAAACCCGCGGGATGAACACTGAAGCTTTCTTT.